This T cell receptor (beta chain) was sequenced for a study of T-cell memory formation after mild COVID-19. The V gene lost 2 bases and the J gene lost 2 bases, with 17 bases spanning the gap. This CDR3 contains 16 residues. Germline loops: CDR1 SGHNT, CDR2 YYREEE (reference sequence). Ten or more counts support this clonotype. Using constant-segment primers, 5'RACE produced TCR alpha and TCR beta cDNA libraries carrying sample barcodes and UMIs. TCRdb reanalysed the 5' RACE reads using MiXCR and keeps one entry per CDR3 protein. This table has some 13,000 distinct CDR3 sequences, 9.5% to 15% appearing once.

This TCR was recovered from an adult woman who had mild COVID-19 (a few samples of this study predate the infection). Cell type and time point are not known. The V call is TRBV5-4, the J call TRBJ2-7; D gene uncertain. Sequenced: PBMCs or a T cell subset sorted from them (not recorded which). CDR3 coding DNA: TGTGCCAGCAGCTTTGGTGGTTTAGCCGAACCCTACGAGCAGTACTTC. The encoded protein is CASSFGGLAEPYEQYF.